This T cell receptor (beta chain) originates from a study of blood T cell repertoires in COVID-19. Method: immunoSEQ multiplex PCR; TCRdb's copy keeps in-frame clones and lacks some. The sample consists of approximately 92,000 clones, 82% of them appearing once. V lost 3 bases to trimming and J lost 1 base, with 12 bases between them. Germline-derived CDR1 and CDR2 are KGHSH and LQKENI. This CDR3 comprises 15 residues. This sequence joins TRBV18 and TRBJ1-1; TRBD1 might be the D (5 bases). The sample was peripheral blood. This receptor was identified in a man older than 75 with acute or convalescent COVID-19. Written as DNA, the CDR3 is TGTGCCAGCTCACCCCGACAGACACAGAACACTGAAGCTTTCTTT. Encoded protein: CASSPRQTQNTEAFF.